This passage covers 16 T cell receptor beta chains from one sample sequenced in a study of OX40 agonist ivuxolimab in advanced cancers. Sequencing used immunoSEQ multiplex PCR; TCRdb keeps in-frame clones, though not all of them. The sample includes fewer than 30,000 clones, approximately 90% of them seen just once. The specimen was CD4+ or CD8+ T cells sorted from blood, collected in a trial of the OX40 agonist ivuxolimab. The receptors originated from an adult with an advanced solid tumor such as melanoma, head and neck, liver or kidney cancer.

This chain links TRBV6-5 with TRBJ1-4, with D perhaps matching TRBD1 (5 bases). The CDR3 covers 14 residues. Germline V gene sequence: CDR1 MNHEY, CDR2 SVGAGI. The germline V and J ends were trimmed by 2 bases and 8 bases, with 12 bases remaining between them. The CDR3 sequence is CASSYVRGDEKLFF. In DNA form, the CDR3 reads TGTGCCAGCAGTTACGTGAGAGGGGACGAAAAACTGTTTTTT.

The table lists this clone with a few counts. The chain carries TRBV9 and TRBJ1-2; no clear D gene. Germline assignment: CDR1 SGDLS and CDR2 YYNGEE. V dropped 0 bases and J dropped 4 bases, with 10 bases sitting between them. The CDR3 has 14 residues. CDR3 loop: CASSVGGSGYGYTF. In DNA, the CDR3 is TGTGCCAGCAGCGTAGGAGGGTCGGGCTATGGCTACACCTTC.

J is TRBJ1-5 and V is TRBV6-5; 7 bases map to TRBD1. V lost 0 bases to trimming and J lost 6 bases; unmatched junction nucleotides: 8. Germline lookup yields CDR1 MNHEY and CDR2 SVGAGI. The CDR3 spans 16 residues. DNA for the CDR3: TGTGCCAGCAGTTACTCCCACACAGGGGCCACTCAGCCCCAGCATTTT. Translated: CASSYSHTGATQPQHF.

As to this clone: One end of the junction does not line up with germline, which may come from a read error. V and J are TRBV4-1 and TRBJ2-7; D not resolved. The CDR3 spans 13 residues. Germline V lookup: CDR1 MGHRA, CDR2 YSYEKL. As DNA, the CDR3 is TGCGCCAGCAGCCAAGATGTGGGGTTCGAGAAGTACTTC. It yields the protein CASSQDVGFEKYF.

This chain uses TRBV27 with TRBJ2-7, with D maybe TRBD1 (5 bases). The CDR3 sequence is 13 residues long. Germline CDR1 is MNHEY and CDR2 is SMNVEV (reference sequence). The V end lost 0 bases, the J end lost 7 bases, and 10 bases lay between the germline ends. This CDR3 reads CASSLSPGHEQYF. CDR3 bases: TGTGCCAGCAGTTTATCTCCAGGGCATGAGCAGTACTTC.

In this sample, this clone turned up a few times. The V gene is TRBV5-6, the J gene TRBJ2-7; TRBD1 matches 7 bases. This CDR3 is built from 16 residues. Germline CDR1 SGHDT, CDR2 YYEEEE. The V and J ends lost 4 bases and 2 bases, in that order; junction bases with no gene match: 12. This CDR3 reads CASSLPAGQAAYEQYF. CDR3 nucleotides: TGTGCCAGCAGCCTACCGGCCGGACAGGCCGCCTACGAGCAGTACTTC.

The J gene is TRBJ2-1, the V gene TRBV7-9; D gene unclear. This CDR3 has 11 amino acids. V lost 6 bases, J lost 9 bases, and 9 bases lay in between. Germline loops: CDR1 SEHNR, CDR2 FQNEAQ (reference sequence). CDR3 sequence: CASSISVEQFF. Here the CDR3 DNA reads TGTGCCAGCAGTATAAGTGTTGAGCAGTTCTTC.

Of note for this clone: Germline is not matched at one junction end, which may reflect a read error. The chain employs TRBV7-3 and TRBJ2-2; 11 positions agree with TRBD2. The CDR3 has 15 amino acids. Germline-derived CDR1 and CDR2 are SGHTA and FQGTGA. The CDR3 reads CVSSQLAGVAGELFF. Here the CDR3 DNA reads TGTGTCAGCAGCCAACTAGCGGGGGTGGCCGGGGAGCTGTTTTTT. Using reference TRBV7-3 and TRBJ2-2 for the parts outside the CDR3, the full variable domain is GAGVSQTPSNKVTEKGKYVELRCDPISGHTALYWYRQSLGQGPEFLIYFQGTGAADDSGLPNDRFFAVRPEGSVSTLKIQRTERGDSAVYLCVSSQLAGVAGELFFGEGSRLTVL.

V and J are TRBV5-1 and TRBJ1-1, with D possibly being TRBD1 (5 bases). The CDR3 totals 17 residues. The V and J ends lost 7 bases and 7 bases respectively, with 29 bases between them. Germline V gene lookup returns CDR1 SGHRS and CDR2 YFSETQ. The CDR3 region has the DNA TGCGCCAGCTGGATGAGTCCGGTCGGCAGGGCTAGGGGTGAAGCTTTCTTT. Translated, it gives CASWMSPVGRARGEAFF.

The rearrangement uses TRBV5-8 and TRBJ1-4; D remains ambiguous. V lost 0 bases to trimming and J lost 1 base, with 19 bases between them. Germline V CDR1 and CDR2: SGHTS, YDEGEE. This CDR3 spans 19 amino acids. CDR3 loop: CASSLEPGSIFGTNEKLFF. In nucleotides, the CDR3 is TGTGCCAGCAGCTTGGAACCGGGGAGTATATTCGGAACTAATGAAAAACTGTTTTTT.

The CDR3 protein is CASSRNRVTNEKLFF. Here the CDR3 DNA reads TGTGCCAGCAGCCGAAACAGGGTAACTAATGAAAAACTGTTTTTT. This sequence joins TRBV7-9 and TRBJ1-4; D is possibly TRBD1 (6 bases). Germline V gives CDR1 SEHNR, CDR2 FQNEAQ (reference sequence). V was shortened by 5 bases and J by 1 base, with 11 bases between the two germline ends. The CDR3 is 15 residues long. The whole variable domain, remainder taken from reference TRBV7-9 and TRBJ1-4, is DTGVSQNPRHKITKRGQNVTFRCDPISEHNRLYWYRQTLGQGPEFLTYFQNEAQLEKSRLLSDRFSAERPKGSFSTLEIQRTEQGDSAMYLCASSRNRVTNEKLFFGSGTQLSVL.

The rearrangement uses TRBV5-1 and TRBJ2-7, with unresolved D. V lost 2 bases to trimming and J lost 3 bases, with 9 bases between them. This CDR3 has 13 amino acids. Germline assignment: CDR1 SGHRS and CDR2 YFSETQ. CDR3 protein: CASSFGLGYEQYF. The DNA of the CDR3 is TGCGCCAGCAGCTTCGGGCTCGGCTACGAGCAGTACTTC. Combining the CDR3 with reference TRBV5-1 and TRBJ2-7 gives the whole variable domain KAGVTQTPRYLIKTRGQQVTLSCSPISGHRSVSWYQQTPGQGLQFLFEYFSETQRNKGNFPGRFSGRQFSNSRSEMNVSTLELGDSALYLCASSFGLGYEQYFGPGTRLTVT.

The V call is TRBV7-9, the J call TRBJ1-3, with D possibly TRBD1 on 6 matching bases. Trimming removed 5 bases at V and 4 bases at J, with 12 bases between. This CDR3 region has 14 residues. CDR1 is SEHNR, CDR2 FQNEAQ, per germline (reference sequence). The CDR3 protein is CASSPGGGGNTIYF. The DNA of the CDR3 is TGTGCCAGCAGCCCCGGCGGGGGCGGAAACACCATATATTTT.

CDR3 DNA sequence: TGTGCCAGCAGCTCGAGGACAGGGGGCTGGTTTCAAGAGACCCAGTACTTC. This sequence encodes CASSSRTGGWFQETQYF. The chain is built from TRBV7-6 and TRBJ2-5; 11 nucleotides line up with TRBD1. CDR1 SGHVS and CDR2 FNYEAQ come from the germline V gene. V was pared by 4 bases and J by 2 bases, with 9 bases of the junction left unmatched. The CDR3 is 17 residues long. Drawing the rest from reference TRBV7-6 and TRBJ2-5, the complete variable domain is GAGVSQSPRYKVTKRGQDVALRCDPISGHVSLYWYRQALGQGPEFLTYFNYEAQQDKSGLPNDRFSAERPEGSISTLTIQRTEQRDSAMYRCASSSRTGGWFQETQYFGPGTRLLVL.

The CDR3 spells CASSQVHLAGGIWDNEQFF. CDR3 nucleotides: TGCGCCAGCAGCCAAGTTCATCTAGCGGGGGGGATTTGGGACAATGAGCAGTTCTTC. The rearrangement uses TRBV4-1 and TRBJ2-1, with TRBD2 matching over 12 bases. V shed 1 base, J shed 5 bases, and the junction held 12 bases outside the gene matches. Looked up from germline, CDR1 is MGHRA and CDR2 is YSYEKL. The CDR3 sequence is 19 residues long.

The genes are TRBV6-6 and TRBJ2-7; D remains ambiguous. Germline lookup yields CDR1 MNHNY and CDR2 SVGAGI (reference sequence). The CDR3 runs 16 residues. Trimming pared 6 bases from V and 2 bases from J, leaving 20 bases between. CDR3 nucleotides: TGTGCCAGCAGAGGCTCCGCGCGCCGAGTCCCCTACGAGCAGTACTTC. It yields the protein CASRGSARRVPYEQYF.